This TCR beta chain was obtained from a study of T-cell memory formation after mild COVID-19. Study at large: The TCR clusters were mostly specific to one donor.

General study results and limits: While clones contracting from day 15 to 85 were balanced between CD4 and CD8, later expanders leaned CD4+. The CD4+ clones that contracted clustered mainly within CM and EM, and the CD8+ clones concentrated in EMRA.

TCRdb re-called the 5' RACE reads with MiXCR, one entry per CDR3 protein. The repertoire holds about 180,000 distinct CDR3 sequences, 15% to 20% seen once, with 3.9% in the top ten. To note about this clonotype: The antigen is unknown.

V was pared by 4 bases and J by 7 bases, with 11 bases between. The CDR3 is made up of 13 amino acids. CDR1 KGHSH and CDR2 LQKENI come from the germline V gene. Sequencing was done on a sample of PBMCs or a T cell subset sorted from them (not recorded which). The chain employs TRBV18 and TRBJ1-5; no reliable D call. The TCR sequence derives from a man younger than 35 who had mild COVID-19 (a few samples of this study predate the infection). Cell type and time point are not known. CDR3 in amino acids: CASSRTEEQPQHF. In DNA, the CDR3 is TGTGCCAGCTCACGGACCGAGGAGCAGCCCCAGCATTTT.